What follows are 29 T cell receptor beta chains derived from one specimen sequenced in a study of identical twins. TCRdb used MiXCR to reprocess the 5' RACE reads, holding one entry per CDR3 protein. The table has 420,000 or so distinct CDR3 sequences, roughly 20% seen once. Material for sequencing was naive T cells sorted from blood. Source of these receptors: a man aged 45-60 years in good health.

This chain connects TRBV5-8 to TRBJ1-5; D call uncertain. The CDR3 has 15 amino acids. Germline V gene data show CDR1 as SGHTS and CDR2 as YDEGEE. Trimming took off 4 bases at V and 4 bases at J, with 15 bases between the two ends. The CDR3 reads CASSPLRGRNQPQHF. The CDR3 bases are TGTGCCAGCAGCCCTCTTCGGGGAAGGAATCAGCCCCAGCATTTT.

This clonotype was detected only a few times. This chain connects TRBV12-3 or TRBV12-4 to TRBJ2-7, with unresolved D. V shed 7 bases and J shed 0 bases, with 7 bases lying between them. CDR3 length: 12 residues. The CDR3 spells CASMGPSYEQYF. For the CDR3, the DNA is TGTGCCAGCATGGGTCCCTCCTACGAGCAGTACTTC.

This clonotype was seen only a few times. V and J are TRBV4-1 and TRBJ2-1, with 7 bases identical to TRBD1. This CDR3 is built from 12 residues. J lost 12 bases, V lost 3 bases, and 5 bases had no gene match. From germline, CDR1 is MGHRA and CDR2 YSYEKL. As DNA, the CDR3 is TGCGCCAGCAGCCAGCAAACAGGGGTGCAGTTCTTC. It is translated as CASSQQTGVQFF.

The chain couples TRBV20-1 to TRBJ2-1; D gene ambiguous. V lost 4 bases, J lost 0 bases, and 7 bases lay in between. Looked up from germline, CDR1 is DFQATT and CDR2 is SNEGSKA (reference sequence). This CDR3 has 13 amino acids. The CDR3 DNA follows: TGCAGTGCTACCCAGCACTCCTACAATGAGCAGTTCTTC. Protein: CSATQHSYNEQFF.

The V and J genes are TRBV20-1 and TRBJ2-5, with 7 bases lining up with TRBD2. V lost 4 bases, J lost 2 bases, and 10 bases stayed unmatched. Germline CDR1 and CDR2: DFQATT and SNEGSKA (reference sequence). The CDR3 contains 15 residues. The CDR3 loop is CSATPPGLRQETQYF. In DNA, the CDR3 is TGCAGTGCTACGCCTCCGGGACTAAGACAAGAGACCCAGTACTTC.

The chain employs TRBV12-3 or TRBV12-4 and TRBJ2-2; possibly TRBD2 for D (5 bases). The CDR3 sequence is 14 residues long. The ends were cut back, 3 bases at V and 3 bases at J, with 8 bases in the middle. The CDR3 sequence is CASSFGGYTGELFF. CDR3 bases: TGTGCCAGCAGTTTTGGAGGATACACCGGGGAGCTGTTTTTT.

The chain recombines TRBV10-2 with TRBJ2-7, with 7 bases identical to TRBD2. Germline V gene data show CDR1 as WSHSY and CDR2 as SAAADI. This CDR3 spans 14 amino acids. V gave up 3 bases and J gave up 1 base; unmatched junction bases: 3. The CDR3 DNA reads as TGCGCCAGCAGTGATCCGGGGGGATCCTACGAGCAGTACTTC. Protein: CASSDPGGSYEQYF.

This chain links TRBV13 with TRBJ2-7; the D gene could be TRBD1 or TRBD2 (6 bases each). V lost 7 bases to trimming and J lost 3 bases, with 16 bases between them. CDR3 length: 14 amino acids. Germline V lookup: CDR1 PRHDT, CDR2 FYEKMQ (reference sequence). The CDR3: CASNLWGANYEQYF. The CDR3 nucleotides are TGTGCCAGCAACCTCTGGGGGGCCAACTACGAGCAGTACTTC.

Concerning this clonotype itself: With a much larger clone just one base away, this may be a read error. The rearrangement uses TRBV5-1 and TRBJ2-1; weak D call: TRBD2 (6 bases). The CDR3 totals 18 residues. V shed 1 base and J shed 5 bases, with 22 bases lying between them. Germline CDR1 reads SGHRS; CDR2 reads YFSETQ. In DNA form, the CDR3 reads TGCGCCAGCAGCTTGAGCGTTGGGGGGAGAAAGGTCCACAATGAGCAGTTCTTC. Translating it yields CASSLSVGGRKVHNEQFF.

This clonotype was detected only a few times. The V and J genes are TRBV19 and TRBJ2-1, with D unclear. Trimming cost V 5 bases and J 3 bases, with 5 bases left between them. From germline, CDR1 is LNHDA and CDR2 SQIVND (reference sequence). This CDR3 region has 12 residues. The CDR3 loop is CASSANYNEQFF. DNA of the CDR3: TGTGCCAGTAGTGCAAACTACAATGAGCAGTTCTTC. Drawing the rest from reference TRBV19 and TRBJ2-1, the complete variable domain is DGGITQSPKYLFRKEGQNVTLSCEQNLNHDAMYWYRQDPGQGLRLIYYSQIVNDFQKGDIAEGYSVSREKKESFPLTVTSAQKNPTAFYLCASSANYNEQFFGPGTRLTVL.

This clonotype showed up just a few times. V usage is TRBV29-1 and J usage is TRBJ2-1; 8 bases line up with TRBD2. The V and J ends lost 7 bases and 6 bases, in that order; junction bases with no gene match: 11. Germline V CDR1 and CDR2: SQVTM, ANQGSEA. CDR3 length equals 14 residues. CDR3 in amino acids: CSALGRAGRNEQFF. CDR3 in DNA: TGCAGCGCCCTCGGGAGGGCCGGCCGCAATGAGCAGTTCTTC.

The V gene is TRBV27, the J gene TRBJ2-7, with D perhaps TRBD2 (7 bases). The CDR3 has 15 amino acids. Germline CDR1 and CDR2: MNHEY and SMNVEV (reference sequence). V lost 3 bases to trimming and J lost 5 bases, with 17 bases between them. For the CDR3, the DNA is TGTGCCAGCAGTTTCAGGGGCGGGAGCGAAGACGAGCAGTACTTC. It yields the protein CASSFRGGSEDEQYF.

At least ten counts were recorded for this clonotype. The chain employs TRBV7-9 and TRBJ2-7, with TRBD2 as a possible D gene (5 bases). The CDR3 sequence is 15 residues long. V gave up 5 bases and J gave up 2 bases, with 16 bases separating them. Germline V gene data show CDR1 as SEHNR and CDR2 as FQNEAQ (reference sequence). The CDR3 loop reads CASSADWILAYEQYF. The CDR3 DNA follows: TGTGCCAGCAGCGCGGACTGGATCCTAGCCTACGAGCAGTACTTC.

This clonotype was seen a handful of times. The rearrangement joins TRBV6-2 or TRBV6-3 to TRBJ2-1; TRBD1 matches at 9 bases. Per the germline V gene, CDR1 is MNHEY and CDR2 is SVGEGT. The CDR3 contains 12 residues. The V and J ends lost 5 bases and 15 bases, in that order; junction bases with no gene match: 8. The CDR3 protein is CASSAQGARLFF. In DNA form, the CDR3 reads TGTGCCAGCAGTGCACAGGGGGCTAGGCTGTTCTTC.

This clonotype was detected ten times or more. The V call is TRBV12-3 or TRBV12-4, the J call TRBJ2-1; maybe TRBD1 (6 bases). The CDR3 is 11 residues long. Trimming shortened V by 5 bases and J by 15 bases, and 14 bases separated the two germline ends. Written as DNA, the CDR3 is TGTGCCAGCAGTGCTGCAGGGGATCGGTTCTTC. Translation gives CASSAAGDRFF.

A word on this clonotype: Since a much larger clone is just one base distant, this may be a read error. The chain uses TRBV25-1 and TRBJ2-7; unclear D gene. Germline V lookup: CDR1 MGHDK, CDR2 SYGVNS. V dropped 4 bases and J dropped 4 bases, with 8 bases sitting between them. The CDR3 has 12 residues. The CDR3 DNA sequence: TGTGCCAGCAGTGTATACGGATACGAGCAGTACTTC. It translates to CASSVYGYEQYF.

This clonotype appeared many times. This chain uses TRBV7-2 with TRBJ1-2; a weak D match, TRBD1 (5 bases). The V and J ends lost 2 bases and 8 bases respectively, with 18 bases between them. Germline assignment: CDR1 SGHTA and CDR2 FQGNSA. The CDR3 contains 15 residues. CDR3 loop: CASSLPTGTYGGYTF. The CDR3 DNA sequence: TGTGCCAGCAGCTTACCAACCGGGACCTATGGGGGCTACACCTTC.

The chain uses TRBV4-1 and TRBJ1-2, with 7 bases fitting TRBD1. The CDR3 runs to 16 residues. V was clipped by 2 bases and J by 5 bases; unmatched bases: 11. Germline loops: CDR1 MGHRA, CDR2 YSYEKL. The CDR3 sequence is CASSQTIFRGVYGYTF. The CDR3 DNA reads as TGCGCCAGCAGCCAAACGATCTTCAGGGGGGTGTATGGCTACACCTTC.

The chain uses TRBV27 and TRBJ2-5; D is possibly TRBD1 (7 bases). The germline V gene encodes CDR1 MNHEY and CDR2 SMNVEV (reference sequence). Trimming took off 8 bases at V and 0 bases at J, with 16 bases between the two ends. CDR3 size: 15 residues. DNA for the CDR3: TGTGCCAGCCGACGCGGGACAGTATACCAAGAGACCCAGTACTTC. This sequence encodes CASRRGTVYQETQYF.

This clonotype was found many times. The chain joins TRBV20-1 to TRBJ1-5; D might be TRBD1 (5 bases). CDR1 DFQATT and CDR2 SNEGSKA come from the germline V gene (reference sequence). V was cut by 4 bases and J by 4 bases, with 11 bases left in between. The CDR3 is made up of 13 amino acids. The CDR3 sequence is CSATRGGNQPQHF. The CDR3 DNA is TGCAGTGCTACCCGGGGGGGTAATCAGCCCCAGCATTTT.

This clonotype was seen many times. V usage is TRBV6-5 and J usage is TRBJ1-2, with D uncertain. The CDR3 covers 14 residues. V was clipped by 0 bases and J by 4 bases, with 9 bases between them. Germline V CDR1 and CDR2: MNHEY, SVGAGI. CDR3 in DNA: TGTGCCAGCAGTTACTCGGTCCTGGGCTATGGCTACACCTTC. Amino acids: CASSYSVLGYGYTF.

This clonotype was counted many times. The V call is TRBV3-1, the J call TRBJ2-7; D is ambiguous. Trimming left V 1 base short and J 0 bases short, with 10 bases between. This CDR3 has 15 amino acids. Germline CDR1 and CDR2: LGHDT and YNNKEL (reference sequence). The CDR3 nucleotides read TGTGCCAGCAGCCAAGTGCGACTTTCCTCCTACGAGCAGTACTTC. Translation gives CASSQVRLSSYEQYF.

This clonotype was observed a handful of times. The chain combines TRBV20-1 with TRBJ2-7; D unclear. CDR1 and CDR2 (germline): DFQATT, SNEGSKA (reference sequence). The CDR3 is 14 residues long. The V gene lost 3 bases and the J gene lost 4 bases, with 16 bases spanning the gap. The CDR3 region is CSARFPGNRYEQYF. CDR3 in DNA: TGCAGTGCTAGGTTCCCAGGTAATCGTTACGAGCAGTACTTC.

This clonotype was picked up a small number of times. The chain links TRBV12-3 or TRBV12-4 to TRBJ2-7; D not resolved. CDR3 length: 12 residues. V was cut by 5 bases and J by 6 bases, with 11 bases left in between. CDR3 residues: CASSEALGEQYF. CDR3 sequence (DNA): TGTGCCAGCAGTGAGGCTCTGGGCGAGCAGTACTTC.

This clonotype was detected ten times or more. The chain employs TRBV29-1 and TRBJ2-7; D perhaps matches TRBD2 (5 bases). Germline CDR1 SQVTM, CDR2 ANQGSEA. The CDR3 runs to 11 residues. V shed 6 bases and J shed 3 bases, with 9 bases lying between them. CDR3 in amino acids: CSVGEFYEQYF. Here the CDR3 DNA reads TGCAGCGTGGGAGAGTTCTACGAGCAGTACTTC.

Of note for this clonotype: Given a much more abundant clone one base away, this may be a read error. V gene TRBV27 combines with J gene TRBJ1-4; no clear D. The CDR3 has 13 amino acids. Germline V gene data show CDR1 as MNHEY and CDR2 as SMNVEV (reference sequence). DNA of the CDR3: TGTGCCAGCAGTCCCCTGTCACGAGAAAACCTGTTTTTT. It is translated as CASSPLSRENLFF.

The table lists this clonotype with many counts. This chain's CDR3 is CSVQTGLKTQYF. In DNA, the CDR3 is TGCAGCGTTCAGACAGGGTTAAAGACCCAGTACTTC. The chain combines TRBV29-1 with TRBJ2-5, with TRBD1 identical over 7 bases. This CDR3 region has 12 residues. The junction had 6 bases not matched to a gene; V was cut back by 5 bases and J by 6 bases. Germline V lookup: CDR1 SQVTM, CDR2 ANQGSEA.

This clonotype occurred a few times. The chain links TRBV20-1 to TRBJ2-2, with 8 bases fitting TRBD2. Germline CDR1 DFQATT, CDR2 SNEGSKA (reference sequence). The CDR3 sequence is 14 residues long. The V segment lost 6 bases and the J segment 4 bases; nucleotides outside the gene matches: 7. The CDR3 nucleotides read TGCAGTGCCCCTGGACTAGCTAGCACCGGGGAGCTGTTTTTT. It specifies CSAPGLASTGELFF.

This chain uses TRBV5-1 with TRBJ1-1; D not resolved. Trimming removed 0 bases at V and 0 bases at J, with 9 bases between. Germline V lookup: CDR1 SGHRS, CDR2 YFSETQ. CDR3 length: 15 residues. The CDR3 here is CASSLAYGMNTEAFF. DNA of the CDR3: TGCGCCAGCAGCTTGGCCTACGGGATGAACACTGAAGCTTTCTTT.